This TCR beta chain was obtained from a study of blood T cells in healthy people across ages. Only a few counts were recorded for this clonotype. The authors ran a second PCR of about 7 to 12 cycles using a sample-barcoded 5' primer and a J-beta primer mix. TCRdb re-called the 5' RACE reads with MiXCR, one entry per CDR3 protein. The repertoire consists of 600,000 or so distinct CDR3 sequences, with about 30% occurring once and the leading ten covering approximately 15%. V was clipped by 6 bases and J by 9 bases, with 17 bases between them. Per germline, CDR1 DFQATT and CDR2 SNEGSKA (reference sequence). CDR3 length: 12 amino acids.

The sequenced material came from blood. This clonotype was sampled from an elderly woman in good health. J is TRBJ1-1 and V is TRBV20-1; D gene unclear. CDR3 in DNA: TGCAGTGCGGAACTAGGGAATTCTAAAGCTTTCTTT. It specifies CSAELGNSKAFF.